These T cell receptor beta chains were read from a single sample in a study of beta chain features in type 1 diabetes. The assay was immunoSEQ multiplex PCR, and TCRdb's table has in-frame clones only and misses some. The table records hundreds of thousands of clones, roughly 9.6% of them present only once. The source material was naive CD4+ T cells from blood. The receptors shown here come from a woman aged 25 to 39 in good health. Both conserved end residues are part of each CDR3. The order of the fields is clone size, V gene, D gene, J gene, CDR3 protein, CDR3 DNA. D genes are given only for firm matches. Not all rows give a size; the values are once, few, many and, for expanded clones, a class.

few	TRBV7-3	TRBD2	TRBJ2-1	CASSLGTSGSDEQFF	TGTGCCAGCAGCTTAGGGACTAGCGGGAGCGATGAGCAGTTCTTC
few	TRBV28	TRBD2	TRBJ2-1	CASSLTTSVGSEQFF	TGTGCCAGCAGTCTGACGACTAGCGTCGGAAGTGAGCAGTTCTTC
-	TRBV25-1	-	TRBJ2-6	CASSVASGANVLTF	TGTGCCAGCAGTGTGGCTTCTGGGGCCAACGTCCTGACTTTC
few	TRBV18	TRBD1	TRBJ2-7	CASSPRDRSYEQYF	TGTGCCAGCTCACCACGGGACAGGTCCTACGAGCAGTACTTC
-	TRBV28	TRBD2	TRBJ2-7	CASSLTPGTSGRAGEQYF	TGTGCCAGCAGTCTTACCCCCGGGACTAGCGGGAGGGCGGGAGAGCAGTACTTC
few	TRBV28	TRBD1	TRBJ2-3	CASSSGDRATDTQYF	TGTGCCAGCAGCTCTGGGGACAGAGCCACAGATACGCAGTATTTT
-	TRBV27	TRBD2	TRBJ2-1	CASTRLAGYEQFF	TGTGCCAGCACCAGACTAGCGGGATATGAGCAGTTCTTC
few	TRBV7-8	TRBD1	TRBJ2-3	CASSLARQGYSTDTQYF	TGTGCCAGCAGCTTAGCGAGACAGGGGTACAGCACAGATACGCAGTATTTT
-	TRBV19	-	TRBJ2-7	CASSTYRSSYEQYF	TGTGCCAGTAGTACCTACAGGAGTTCCTACGAGCAGTACTTC
few	TRBV5-1	TRBD1	TRBJ2-1	CASSKGQGWRNEQFF	TGCGCCAGCAGCAAAGGACAGGGTTGGAGGAATGAGCAGTTCTTC
few	TRBV27	TRBD2	TRBJ2-5	CASKPGGVAGAQETQYF	TGTGCCAGCAAACCCGGAGGAGTAGCGGGAGCTCAAGAGACCCAGTACTTC
-	TRBV30	TRBD2	TRBJ2-7	CAWRLAGGPGEQYF	TGTGCCTGGAGACTAGCGGGAGGGCCCGGCGAGCAGTACTTC
-	TRBV2	TRBD2	TRBJ2-1	CASRTGTSNYNEQFF	TGTGCCAGCAGAACCGGGACTAGTAACTACAATGAGCAGTTCTTC
few	TRBV7-9	-	TRBJ1-5	CASSLGQIYQPQHF	TGTGCCAGCAGCTTAGGTCAGATTTATCAGCCCCAGCATTTT
-	TRBV6-5	-	TRBJ2-4	CASSYPGQLPYF	TGTGCCAGCAGTTACCCAGGACAATTACCGTACTTC
few	TRBV30	TRBD1	TRBJ2-1	CAGTKGANEQFF	TGTGCCGGTACGAAGGGGGCTAATGAGCAGTTCTTC
-	TRBV28	-	TRBJ2-1	CASSLPGGEQFF	TGTGCCAGCAGTTTACCTGGCGGGGAGCAGTTCTTC
-	TRBV9	-	TRBJ1-1	CASSVLPGLTEAFF	TGTGCCAGCAGCGTACTCCCAGGGCTTACTGAAGCTTTCTTT
-	TRBV28	TRBD1	TRBJ2-7	CASRPTGGGYEQYF	TGTGCCAGCAGGCCTACAGGGGGAGGATACGAGCAGTACTTC
few	TRBV18	TRBD1	TRBJ2-7	CASSPPGQGAYEQYF	TGTGCCAGCTCACCACCCGGACAGGGGGCTTACGAGCAGTACTTC
few	TRBV5-6	-	TRBJ2-7	CASSFARVPAYEQYF	TGTGCCAGCAGCTTCGCCAGGGTCCCTGCCTACGAGCAGTACTTC
-	TRBV18	TRBD2	TRBJ2-1	CASSPPGLAVSYNEQFF	TGTGCCAGCTCACCACCGGGACTAGCGGTGTCCTACAATGAGCAGTTCTTC
few	TRBV28	TRBD1	TRBJ2-5	CASSLGTGSQETQYF	TGTGCCAGCAGTTTAGGGACAGGGTCACAAGAGACCCAGTACTTC
-	TRBV7-9	TRBD1	TRBJ2-7	CASSFAGTGDVQYF	TGTGCCAGCAGCTTCGCCGGGACAGGGGACGTACAGTACTTC
few	TRBV5-6	TRBD2	TRBJ2-2	CASSSAGRNTGELFF	TGTGCCAGCAGCTCAGCGGGACGGAACACCGGGGAGCTGTTTTTT
few	TRBV20-1	-	TRBJ1-2	CSASRNGYTF	TGCAGTGCTAGCAGAAATGGCTACACCTTC
few	TRBV7-2	-	TRBJ1-1	CASSLVLSVNTEAFF	TGTGCCAGCAGCTTAGTGTTGTCGGTGAACACTGAAGCTTTCTTT
-	TRBV5-1	-	TRBJ2-3	CASSLTPVIPDTQYF	TGCGCCAGCAGCTTAACCCCAGTTATCCCAGATACGCAGTATTTT